This record covers a single TCR beta chain. The antigen remains unidentified. Sequenced by immunoSEQ multiplex PCR; TCRdb stores in-frame clones only, minus some. The sample holds 150,000 to 200,000 clones; 75% to 90% are singletons and the top ten take 15% to 20%. The data were obtained in a study of cytomegalovirus exposure and HLA in healthy donors. The length of the CDR3 is 18 residues. J gave up 4 bases and V 5 bases, and 13 bases lay outside the gene matches. CDR1 is WNHNN, CDR2 SYGVQD, per germline (reference sequence). Findings of the study overall: TCR sequences were mostly rare, though some public TCRs occurred in many donors. First-cohort TCR clusters tended to co-occur in the 120 or so validation repertoires, a later analysis found. Altogether, around 160 TCR beta chains were recorded as cytomegalovirus-associated.

The sequence came from a man in his late teens or twenties in good health and CMV-seropositive. The chain has TRBV10-1 and TRBJ2-3, with 12 nucleotides matching TRBD2. Sample: PBMCs. Here the CDR3 DNA reads TGCGCCAGCAGTAAAGGTCTAGCGGGAGGGAGCGGAGCAGATACGCAGTATTTT. Protein sequence: CASSKGLAGGSGADTQYF.